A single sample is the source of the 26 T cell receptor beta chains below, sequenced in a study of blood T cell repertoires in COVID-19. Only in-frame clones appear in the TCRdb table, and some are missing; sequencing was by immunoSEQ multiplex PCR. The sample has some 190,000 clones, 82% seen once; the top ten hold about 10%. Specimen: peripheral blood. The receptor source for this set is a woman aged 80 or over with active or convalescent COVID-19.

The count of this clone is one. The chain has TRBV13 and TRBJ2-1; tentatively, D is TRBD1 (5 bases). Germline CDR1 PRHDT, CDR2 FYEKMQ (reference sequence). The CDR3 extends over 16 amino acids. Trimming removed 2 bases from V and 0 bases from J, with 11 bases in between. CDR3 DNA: TGTGCCAGCAGCTTAAGGGGATTTAGCTCCTACAATGAGCAGTTCTTC. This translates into CASSLRGFSSYNEQFF.

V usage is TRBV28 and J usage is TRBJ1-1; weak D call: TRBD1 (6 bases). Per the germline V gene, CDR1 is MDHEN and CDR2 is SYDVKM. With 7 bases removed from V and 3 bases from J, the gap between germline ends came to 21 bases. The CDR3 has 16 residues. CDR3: CASTLLQGTPHTEAFF. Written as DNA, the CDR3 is TGTGCCAGCACCTTACTACAGGGAACCCCCCACACTGAAGCTTTCTTT.

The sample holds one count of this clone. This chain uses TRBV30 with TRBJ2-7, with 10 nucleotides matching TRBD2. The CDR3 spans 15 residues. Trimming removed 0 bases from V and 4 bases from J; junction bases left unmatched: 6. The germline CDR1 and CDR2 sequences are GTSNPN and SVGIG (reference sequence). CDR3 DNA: TGTGCCTGGAGTGTAGCAGCTAGCGGGGGTTACGAGCAGTACTTC. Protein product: CAWSVAASGGYEQYF.

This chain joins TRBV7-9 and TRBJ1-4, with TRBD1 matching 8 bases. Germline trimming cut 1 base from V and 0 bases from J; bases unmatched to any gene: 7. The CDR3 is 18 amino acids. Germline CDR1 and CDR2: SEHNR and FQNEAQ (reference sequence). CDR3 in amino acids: CASSLGQGADPTNEKLFF. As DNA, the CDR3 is TGTGCCAGCAGCTTAGGTCAGGGGGCAGACCCAACTAATGAAAAACTGTTTTTT.

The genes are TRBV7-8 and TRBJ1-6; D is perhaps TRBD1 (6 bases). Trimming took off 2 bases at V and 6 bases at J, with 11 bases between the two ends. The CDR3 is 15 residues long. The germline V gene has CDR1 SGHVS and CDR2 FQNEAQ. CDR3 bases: TGTGCCAGCAGCTTAAATCGGGGGGCTAATTCACCCCTCCACTTT. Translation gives CASSLNRGANSPLHF.

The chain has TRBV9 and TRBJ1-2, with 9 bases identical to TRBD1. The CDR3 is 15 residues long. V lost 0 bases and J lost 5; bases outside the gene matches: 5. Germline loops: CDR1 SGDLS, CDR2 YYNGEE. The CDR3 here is CASSVETGGRYGYTF. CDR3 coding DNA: TGTGCCAGCAGCGTAGAGACAGGGGGAAGGTATGGCTACACCTTC.

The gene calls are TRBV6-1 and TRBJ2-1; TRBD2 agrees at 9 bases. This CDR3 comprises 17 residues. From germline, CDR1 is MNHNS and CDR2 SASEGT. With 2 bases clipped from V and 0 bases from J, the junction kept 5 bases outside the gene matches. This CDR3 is CASSERAGGNSYNEQFF. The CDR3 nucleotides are TGTGCCAGCAGTGAAAGAGCGGGAGGTAACTCCTACAATGAGCAGTTCTTC.

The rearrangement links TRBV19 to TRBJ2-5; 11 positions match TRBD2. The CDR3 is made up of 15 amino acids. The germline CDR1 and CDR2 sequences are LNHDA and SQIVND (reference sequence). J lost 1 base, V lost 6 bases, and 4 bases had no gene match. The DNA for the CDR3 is TGTGCCAGTAGCCCGGGACTAGCGGCCCAAGAGACCCAGTACTTC. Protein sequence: CASSPGLAAQETQYF.

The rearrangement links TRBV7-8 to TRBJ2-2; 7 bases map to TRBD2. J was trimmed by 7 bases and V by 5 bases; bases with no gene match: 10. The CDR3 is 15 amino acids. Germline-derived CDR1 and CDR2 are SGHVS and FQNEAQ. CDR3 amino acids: CASSPQTAGVGELFF. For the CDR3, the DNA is TGTGCCAGCAGCCCCCAAACGGCGGGAGTCGGGGAGCTGTTTTTT.

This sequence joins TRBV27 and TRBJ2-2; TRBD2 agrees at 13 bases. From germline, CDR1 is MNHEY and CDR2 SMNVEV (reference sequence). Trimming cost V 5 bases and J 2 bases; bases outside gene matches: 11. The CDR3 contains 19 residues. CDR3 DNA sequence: TGTGCCAGCAGTAGACAATGGACTAGCGGGAGTTTCAACACCGGGGAGCTGTTTTTT. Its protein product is CASSRQWTSGSFNTGELFF.

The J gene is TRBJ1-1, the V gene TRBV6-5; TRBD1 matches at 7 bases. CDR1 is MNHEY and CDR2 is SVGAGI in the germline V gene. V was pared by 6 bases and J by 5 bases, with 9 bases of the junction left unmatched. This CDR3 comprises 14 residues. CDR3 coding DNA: TGTGCCAGCAGGGTCAACAGGGGTAGAACTGAAGCTTTCTTT. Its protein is CASRVNRGRTEAFF.

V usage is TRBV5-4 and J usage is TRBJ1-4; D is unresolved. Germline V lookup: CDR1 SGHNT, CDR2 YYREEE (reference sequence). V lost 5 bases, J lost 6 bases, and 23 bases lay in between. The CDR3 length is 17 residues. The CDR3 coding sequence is TGTGCCAGCAGTTTTCAGCCGTCAGAAGCCGGAGATGAAAAACTGTTTTTT. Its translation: CASSFQPSEAGDEKLFF.

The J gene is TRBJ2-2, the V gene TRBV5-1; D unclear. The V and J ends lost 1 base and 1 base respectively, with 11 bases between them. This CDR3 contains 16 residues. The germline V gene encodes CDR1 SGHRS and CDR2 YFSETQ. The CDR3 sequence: CASSLLGSGNTGELFF. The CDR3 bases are TGCGCCAGCAGCTTGTTGGGTTCGGGGAACACCGGGGAGCTGTTTTTT.

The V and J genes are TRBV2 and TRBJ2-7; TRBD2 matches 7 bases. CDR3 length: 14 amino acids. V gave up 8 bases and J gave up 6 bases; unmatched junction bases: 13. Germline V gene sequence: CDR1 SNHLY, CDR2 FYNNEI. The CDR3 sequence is CASSGAGWAFEQYF. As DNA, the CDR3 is TGTGCCAGCTCGGGAGCGGGATGGGCCTTCGAGCAGTACTTC.

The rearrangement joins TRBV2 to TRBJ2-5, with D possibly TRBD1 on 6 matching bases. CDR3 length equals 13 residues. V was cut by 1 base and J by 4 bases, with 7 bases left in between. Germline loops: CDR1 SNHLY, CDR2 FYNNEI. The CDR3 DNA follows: TGTGCCAGCAGTGAAGTACAGGGAGAGACCCAGTACTTC. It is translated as CASSEVQGETQYF.

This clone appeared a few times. The CDR3 here is CASSESGRLNTQYF. The CDR3 DNA follows: TGTGCCAGCAGCGAAAGCGGGAGATTGAATACGCAGTATTTT. The chain couples TRBV11-3 to TRBJ2-3; 8 bases align to TRBD2. This CDR3 has 14 amino acids. V lost 5 bases to trimming and J lost 7 bases; unmatched junction nucleotides: 8. Germline V gene lookup returns CDR1 SGHNT and CDR2 YENEEA. The entire variable domain, with the rest obtained from reference TRBV11-3 and TRBJ2-3, is as follows: EAGVVQSPRYKIIEKKQPVAFWCNPISGHNTLYWYLQNLGQGPELLIRYENEEAVDDSQLPKDRFSAERLKGVDSTLKIQPAELGDSAVYLCASSESGRLNTQYFGPGTRLTVL.

This CDR3 is CASSSLQGTEAFF. CDR3 DNA sequence: TGTGCCAGCAGTTCCCTCCAGGGGACTGAAGCTTTCTTT. The chain couples TRBV27 to TRBJ1-1, with D perhaps matching TRBD1 (6 bases). The CDR3 runs to 13 residues. V lost 4 bases and J 5 bases, leaving 11 bases between the germline ends. The germline V gene encodes CDR1 MNHEY and CDR2 SMNVEV (reference sequence).

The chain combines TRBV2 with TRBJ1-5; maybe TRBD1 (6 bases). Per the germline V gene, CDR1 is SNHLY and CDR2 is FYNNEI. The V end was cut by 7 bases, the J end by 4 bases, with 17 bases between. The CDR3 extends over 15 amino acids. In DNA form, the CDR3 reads TGTGCCAGCACTAGTCCAGGACAGCCTAATCAGCCCCAGCATTTT. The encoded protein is CASTSPGQPNQPQHF.

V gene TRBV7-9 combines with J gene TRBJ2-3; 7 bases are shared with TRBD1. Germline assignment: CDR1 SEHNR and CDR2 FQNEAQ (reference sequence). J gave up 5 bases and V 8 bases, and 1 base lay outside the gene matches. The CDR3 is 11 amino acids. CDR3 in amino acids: CASGTVDTQYF. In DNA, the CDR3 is TGTGCCAGCGGGACAGTAGATACGCAGTATTTT.

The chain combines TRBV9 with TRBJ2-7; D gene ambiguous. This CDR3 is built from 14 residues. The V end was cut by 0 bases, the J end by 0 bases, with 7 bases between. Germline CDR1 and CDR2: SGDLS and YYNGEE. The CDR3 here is CASSVGPSSYEQYF. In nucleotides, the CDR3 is TGTGCCAGCAGCGTAGGGCCAAGCTCCTACGAGCAGTACTTC.

CDR3 sequence (DNA): TGTGCCAGTAGTATCTACCTAAGTAGGGGCAAAAACATTCAGTACTTC. This sequence encodes CASSIYLSRGKNIQYF. The V and J genes are TRBV19 and TRBJ2-4; weak D call: TRBD1 (5 bases). Trimming removed 3 bases from V and 3 bases from J, with 15 bases in between. The CDR3 length is 16 residues. The germline V gene has CDR1 LNHDA and CDR2 SQIVND (reference sequence).

CDR3 region: CASSVAGGTYEQYF. CDR3 DNA sequence: TGCGCCAGCAGCGTCGCGGGCGGGACCTACGAGCAGTACTTC. This chain uses TRBV5-1 with TRBJ2-7; D possibly corresponds to TRBD2 (6 bases). This CDR3 contains 14 residues. V was shortened by 4 bases and J by 2 bases, with 13 bases between the two germline ends. Germline CDR1 SGHRS, CDR2 YFSETQ. Full variable domain (missing parts from reference TRBV5-1 and TRBJ2-7): KAGVTQTPRYLIKTRGQQVTLSCSPISGHRSVSWYQQTPGQGLQFLFEYFSETQRNKGNFPGRFSGRQFSNSRSEMNVSTLELGDSALYLCASSVAGGTYEQYFGPGTRLTVT.

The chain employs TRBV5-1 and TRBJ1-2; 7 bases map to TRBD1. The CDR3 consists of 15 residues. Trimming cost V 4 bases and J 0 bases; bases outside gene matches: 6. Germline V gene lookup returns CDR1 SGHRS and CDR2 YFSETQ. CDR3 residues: CASSPLGTANYGYTF. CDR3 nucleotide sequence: TGCGCCAGCAGCCCCTTAGGGACAGCTAACTATGGCTACACCTTC.

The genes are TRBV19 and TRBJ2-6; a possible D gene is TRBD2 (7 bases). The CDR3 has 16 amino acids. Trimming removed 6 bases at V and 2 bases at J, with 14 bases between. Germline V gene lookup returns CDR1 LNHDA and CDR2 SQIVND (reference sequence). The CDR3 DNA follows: TGTGCCAGTAGCCCGGGGGGCAGGGCTGGGGCCAACGTCCTGACTTTC. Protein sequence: CASSPGGRAGANVLTF.

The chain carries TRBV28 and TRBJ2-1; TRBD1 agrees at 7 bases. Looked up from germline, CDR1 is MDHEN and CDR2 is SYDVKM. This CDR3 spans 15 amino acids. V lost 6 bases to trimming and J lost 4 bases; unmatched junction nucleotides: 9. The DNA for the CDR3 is TGTGCCAGCAGCCTTGCCTTGGGACAGTACAATGAGCAGTTCTTC. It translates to CASSLALGQYNEQFF.

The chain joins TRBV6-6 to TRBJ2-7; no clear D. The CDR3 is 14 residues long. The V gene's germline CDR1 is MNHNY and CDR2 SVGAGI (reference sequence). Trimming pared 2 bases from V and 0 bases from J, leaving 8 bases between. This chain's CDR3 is CASSYGQLSYEQYF. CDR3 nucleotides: TGTGCCAGCAGTTACGGGCAACTCTCCTACGAGCAGTACTTC.